The sequence of this TCR beta chain was determined in a study of blood T cell repertoires in COVID-19. On the study more broadly: Samples taken during acute and convalescent COVID-19 were collected in the United States, Italy and Spain. The cDNA or gDNA used as material had been derived from T cells, B-cell-depleted T cells, or PBMCs.

Source study methods: Reference gene primer amplification gave nucleated cell count estimates. Profiling relied on immunoSEQ multiplex PCR, and the TCRdb table lists in-frame clones only, not all of them. V, J and clone size were drawn from that table, and D and trimming were deduced from the DNA. The data show 150,000 to 200,000 clones, about 80% seen once. With 6 bases clipped from V and 6 bases from J, the junction kept 14 bases outside the gene matches. The CDR3 is made up of 17 amino acids. Germline V lookup: CDR1 MNHNS, CDR2 SASEGT. The sample was peripheral blood. The receptor comes from a woman older than 75 with acute or convalescent COVID-19. This chain links TRBV6-1 with TRBJ1-2, with TRBD1 matching over 12 bases. As DNA, the CDR3 is TGTGCCAGCAGCGAAACCGGGACAGGGGGCCTGGTCCATGGCTACACCTTC. Amino acids: CASSETGTGGLVHGYTF.